This is a list of T cell receptor beta chains from one sample in a study of cytomegalovirus exposure and HLA in healthy donors. Clones were sequenced by immunoSEQ multiplex PCR, and TCRdb holds only the in-frame ones, with some missing. Of 95,000 to 100,000 clones listed, 65% to 85% are singletons. Sequenced sample: PBMCs. These receptor sequences come from a man aged 50 to 59 in good health and CMV-seronegative. The CDR3 runs from the conserved cysteine through the conserved F or W. D genes are given only for firm matches. Clone size is given for some rows only: seen once, a few or many times, or a class if the clone is expanded.

j_call,v_call,clone_size,d_call,cdr3_aa,cdr3_nt
TRBJ1-1,TRBV11-3,.,.,CASSLRGEPEAFF,TGTGCCAGCAGCTTAAGGGGCGAACCTGAAGCTTTCTTT
TRBJ2-7,TRBV19,.,TRBD1,CASSSRDRVTYEQYF,TGTGCCAGTAGCTCCAGGGACAGGGTCACCTACGAGCAGTACTTC
TRBJ2-7,TRBV5-1,few,TRBD1,CASSGGERVNEQYF,TGCGCCAGTTCAGGGGGAGAGAGAGTAAACGAGCAGTACTTC
TRBJ1-2,TRBV9,few,TRBD1,CASRDRDSMSYTF,TGTGCCAGCAGAGACAGGGATTCCATGAGCTACACCTTC
TRBJ2-7,TRBV18,.,.,CASSLRTGVPPYEQYF,TGTGCCAGCTCACTGCGTACAGGAGTCCCCCCCTACGAGCAGTACTTC
TRBJ2-7,TRBV19,.,.,CASSTRTEGAQYF,TGTGCCAGTAGTACTAGGACGGAGGGTGCGCAGTACTTC
TRBJ2-5,TRBV11-2,.,TRBD2,CASSLLVAGGRETQYF,TGTGCCAGCAGCTTATTGGTAGCGGGGGGCCGGGAGACCCAGTACTTC
TRBJ2-1,TRBV18,.,.,CASQGRPNNEQFF,TGTGCCAGCCAGGGAAGGCCCAACAATGAGCAGTTCTTC
TRBJ1-5,TRBV19,.,TRBD1,CASQKGQGAGQPQHF,TGTGCCAGTCAAAAGGGACAGGGGGCGGGTCAGCCCCAGCATTTT
TRBJ1-5,TRBV18,few,TRBD1,CASSPPRGGDNQPQHF,TGTGCCAGCTCACCCCCGAGAGGGGGCGACAATCAGCCCCAGCATTTT
TRBJ2-1,TRBV7-6,.,TRBD2,CASSKQASGTREQFF,TGTGCCAGCAGCAAACAGGCTAGCGGGACTAGGGAGCAGTTCTTC
TRBJ2-7,TRBV6-1,.,.,CASSLGRGEEEQYF,TGTGCCAGCAGTTTGGGCAGGGGGGAGGAAGAGCAGTACTTC
TRBJ2-1,TRBV12-1,.,.,CASSFRRLPSYNEQFF,TGTGCCAGCAGCTTTCGGAGACTACCTTCCTACAATGAGCAGTTCTTC
TRBJ2-5,TRBV5-1,.,TRBD2,CASSWGAGAEETQYF,TGCGCCAGCAGCTGGGGAGCGGGGGCGGAAGAGACCCAGTACTTC
TRBJ1-1,TRBV4-2,.,TRBD1,CASSQTTGGGTEAFF,TGTGCCAGCAGCCAGACGACAGGGGGAGGGACTGAAGCTTTCTTT
TRBJ2-5,TRBV6-5,.,.,CASSSPGEGTQYF,TGTGCCAGCAGTTCGCCGGGAGAGGGGACCCAGTACTTC
TRBJ1-2,TRBV19,.,.,CASSIQGRTYGYTF,TGTGCCAGTAGTATCCAGGGCCGAACCTATGGCTACACCTTC
TRBJ1-1,TRBV28,.,.,CASTWGRNTEAFF,TGTGCCAGCACCTGGGGCAGAAACACTGAAGCTTTCTTT
TRBJ1-5,TRBV11-2,once,TRBD1,CASSFGTGIRSNQPQHF,TGTGCCAGCAGCTTTGGGACAGGGATTAGGAGCAATCAGCCCCAGCATTTT
TRBJ2-2,TRBV10-1,.,.,CASSEGALAGELFF,TGCGCCAGCAGTGAGGGGGCTTTGGCCGGGGAGCTGTTTTTT
TRBJ2-2,TRBV2,.,TRBD1,CASSEAGGRGSTGELFF,TGTGCCAGCAGTGAAGCGGGCGGCAGGGGGAGCACCGGGGAGCTGTTTTTT
TRBJ1-4,TRBV29-1,few,.,CSVAGANEKLFF,TGCAGCGTTGCAGGGGCTAATGAAAAACTGTTTTTT
TRBJ2-5,TRBV4-3,few,.,CASSQAAVGETQYF,TGCGCCAGCAGCCAAGCAGCGGTCGGAGAGACCCAGTACTTC
TRBJ2-7,TRBV9,.,.,CASPGGGAGYEQYF,TGTGCCAGCCCCGGAGGAGGGGCCGGTTACGAGCAGTACTTC
TRBJ2-7,TRBV11-3,.,TRBD1,CASSLDVTLRTGGVPYEQYF,TGTGCCAGCAGCTTGGACGTAACCCTAAGGACAGGGGGTGTTCCCTACGAGCAGTACTTC
TRBJ2-7,TRBV9,.,.,CASSVWRDSYEQYF,TGTGCCAGCAGCGTATGGCGGGACTCCTACGAGCAGTACTTC
TRBJ2-7,TRBV7-2,.,TRBD1,CASSLEGTGAYEQYF,TGTGCCAGCAGCTTAGAGGGGACAGGGGCCTACGAGCAGTACTTC
TRBJ1-2,TRBV27,.,.,CASSFSGNYGYTF,TGTGCCAGCAGTTTTTCAGGGAACTATGGCTACACCTTC
TRBJ2-3,TRBV7-2,few,.,CASSLYRPAVSTDTQYF,TGTGCCAGCAGCTTATATCGTCCGGCGGTTAGCACAGATACGCAGTATTTT
TRBJ2-1,TRBV7-3,.,TRBD1,CASSLGQGVDEQFF,TGTGCCAGCAGCTTGGGACAGGGGGTCGATGAGCAGTTCTTC
TRBJ2-3,TRBV30,.,.,CALREGVSTDTQYF,TGTGCCCTTAGGGAGGGGGTCAGCACAGATACGCAGTATTTT
TRBJ1-5,TRBV6-5,once,TRBD1,CASSYGGQGYQPQHF,TGTGCCAGCAGTTACGGGGGACAGGGGTATCAGCCCCAGCATTTT
TRBJ1-4,TRBV15,.,.,CATRRNPNEKLFF,TGTGCCACCAGGAGGAACCCGAATGAAAAACTGTTTTTT
TRBJ2-7,TRBV25-1,few,TRBD1,CASSRQGADEQYF,TGTGCCAGCAGTAGACAGGGGGCCGACGAGCAGTACTTC
TRBJ2-3,TRBV5-4,.,.,CASSLVRPSGPTDTQYF,TGTGCCAGCAGCTTGGTTCGGCCCAGCGGGCCCACAGATACGCAGTATTTT
TRBJ2-3,TRBV7-2,.,.,CASSLLGPLGTDTQYF,TGTGCCAGCAGCTTATTGGGGCCGCTCGGCACAGATACGCAGTATTTT